A selection of T cell receptor beta chains follows, all from one sample in a study of T-cell memory formation after mild COVID-19. MiXCR, run by TCRdb on the 5' RACE reads, gives a single entry per CDR3 protein. The data show approximately 150,000 distinct CDR3 sequences, 13% to 15% seen once. Sequenced material: PBMCs or a T cell subset sorted from them (not recorded which). The receptor set was obtained from an adult woman who had mild COVID-19 (a few samples of this study predate the infection). Cell type and time point are not known. The CDR3 runs from the conserved cysteine through the conserved F or W. D genes are given only for firm matches. Expanded clones are given a class, and other clones once, few, many or no size at all.

size	J	D	V	CDR3	DNA
NA	TRBJ1-1	NA	TRBV2	CASSEGAVFTEAFF	TGTGCCAGCAGTGAGGGGGCGGTATTTACTGAAGCTTTCTTT
NA	TRBJ2-7	NA	TRBV29-1	CSVDQGSVYEQYF	TGCAGCGTTGATCAGGGCAGTGTCTACGAGCAGTACTTC
NA	TRBJ1-5	NA	TRBV12-3/TRBV12-4	CASSLADSNQPQHF	TGTGCCAGCAGCTTAGCGGATAGCAATCAGCCCCAGCATTTT
NA	TRBJ1-6	NA	TRBV12-3/TRBV12-4	CASSFPQGLGFYNSPLHF	TGTGCCAGCAGTTTTCCCCAGGGGTTAGGTTTCTATAATTCACCCCTCCACTTT
few	TRBJ2-5	NA	TRBV12-3/TRBV12-4	CATLGDGQETQYF	TGTGCCACCCTGGGAGACGGGCAAGAGACCCAGTACTTC
few	TRBJ1-4	NA	TRBV12-3/TRBV12-4	CASRLPATEKLFF	TGTGCCAGCAGACTCCCCGCGACTGAAAAACTGTTTTTT
NA	TRBJ2-2	NA	TRBV7-8	CASSLYTSHPWELFF	TGTGCCAGCAGCTTATACACTAGCCATCCCTGGGAGCTGTTTTTT
few	TRBJ1-5	NA	TRBV7-9	CASSFIGGRGNQPQHF	TGTGCCAGCAGCTTTATCGGGGGCCGGGGCAATCAGCCCCAGCATTTT
NA	TRBJ2-2	NA	TRBV29-1	CSVLNLGYTGELFF	TGCAGCGTCCTCAACCTAGGGTACACCGGGGAGCTGTTTTTT
NA	TRBJ2-2	TRBD2	TRBV25-1	CASRAGLAGAYTGELFF	TGTGCCAGCAGAGCGGGACTAGCGGGGGCGTACACCGGGGAGCTGTTTTTT
few	TRBJ1-1	TRBD1	TRBV19	CASSTRPGQGNTEAFF	TGTGCCAGTAGCACTCGACCGGGACAGGGGAACACTGAAGCTTTCTTT
NA	TRBJ2-7	TRBD1	TRBV9	CASSATGQGRGEQYF	TGTGCCAGCAGCGCTACGGGACAGGGAAGGGGCGAGCAGTACTTC
many	TRBJ2-2	NA	TRBV5-1	CASSLGQGRSTGELFF	TGCGCCAGCAGCTTGGGGCAGGGGAGAAGCACCGGGGAGCTGTTTTTT
NA	TRBJ2-2	NA	TRBV5-1	CASSLDAGYTGELFF	TGCGCCAGCAGCTTGGATGCGGGCTACACCGGGGAGCTGTTTTTT
NA	TRBJ1-2	NA	TRBV5-1	CASSADRHPLTNYGYTF	TGCGCCAGCAGCGCCGACAGACATCCACTTACTAACTATGGCTACACCTTC
NA	TRBJ2-7	NA	TRBV21-1	CASRKRGNRGSVREQYF	TGTGCCAGCAGAAAACGGGGGAACAGAGGGTCTGTCCGCGAGCAGTACTTC
NA	TRBJ2-2	TRBD1	TRBV15	CATSREYDRVSAGELFF	TGTGCCACCAGCAGGGAATACGACAGGGTTAGCGCCGGGGAGCTGTTTTTT
NA	TRBJ1-1	NA	TRBV2	CASSEVGRGSTEAFF	TGTGCCAGCAGTGAAGTCGGGAGAGGTAGCACTGAAGCTTTCTTT
few	TRBJ1-5	NA	TRBV30	CAWSPNGGGKRPQHF	TGTGCCTGGAGTCCGAATGGGGGGGGAAAGAGGCCCCAGCATTTT
few	TRBJ1-1	NA	TRBV3-1	CASSQDLGVTEAFF	TGTGCCAGCAGCCAAGATCTGGGGGTCACTGAAGCTTTCTTT
NA	TRBJ2-5	NA	TRBV5-1	CASSLEGRETQYF	TGCGCCAGCAGCTTAGAGGGACGGGAGACCCAGTACTTC
NA	TRBJ1-1	NA	TRBV6-2/TRBV6-3	CASSLLPNTEAFF	TGTGCCAGCAGCTTGCTTCCGAACACTGAAGCTTTCTTT
many	TRBJ2-1	NA	TRBV4-3	CASSLRGLNEQFF	TGCGCCAGCAGCCTCCGGGGCCTGAATGAGCAGTTCTTC
NA	TRBJ1-1	TRBD1	TRBV3-1	CASSQGGTGVNTEAFF	TGTGCCAGCAGCCAAGGGGGTACAGGGGTGAACACTGAAGCTTTCTTT
few	TRBJ2-2	NA	TRBV2	CASRLIVTGELFF	TGTGCCAGCAGGCTGATCGTGACCGGGGAGCTGTTTTTT
few	TRBJ1-3	NA	TRBV7-2	CASSLGVGSGNTIYF	TGTGCCAGCAGCTTGGGAGTGGGATCCGGAAACACCATATATTTT
few	TRBJ2-5	NA	TRBV7-2	CASSLRGPIQETQYF	TGTGCCAGCAGCTTGAGGGGACCGATCCAAGAGACCCAGTACTTC
NA	TRBJ2-2	NA	TRBV5-1	CASSLRQSNTGELFF	TGCGCCAGCAGCTTGCGACAGTCGAACACCGGGGAGCTGTTTTTT
few	TRBJ2-1	NA	TRBV6-6	CASTKLWGRSYNEQFF	TGTGCCAGCACCAAGCTCTGGGGGAGGTCCTACAATGAGCAGTTCTTC
NA	TRBJ1-1	NA	TRBV12-3/TRBV12-4	CASSPTVNTEAFF	TGTGCCAGCAGTCCTACAGTGAACACTGAAGCTTTCTTT
few	TRBJ2-3	TRBD2	TRBV5-1	CASSYSGRTTDTQYF	TGCGCCAGCAGCTATAGCGGGAGGACAACAGATACGCAGTATTTT
NA	TRBJ2-2	TRBD2	TRBV7-2	CASSASGGGELFF	TGTGCCAGCAGCGCTAGCGGTGGCGGGGAGCTGTTTTTT
few	TRBJ2-5	TRBD1	TRBV29-1	CSVEGQGFQETQYF	TGCAGCGTTGAGGGACAGGGCTTCCAAGAGACCCAGTACTTC
NA	TRBJ2-2	NA	TRBV27	CASSYGGLGELFF	TGTGCCAGCAGTTACGGAGGGCTCGGGGAGCTGTTTTTT
few	TRBJ2-5	NA	TRBV6-5	CASGRELAQYF	TGTGCCAGCGGGAGAGAGTTGGCCCAGTACTTC
NA	TRBJ2-3	NA	TRBV7-8	CASSGEGLADTQYF	TGTGCCAGCAGCGGTGAGGGCCTCGCAGATACGCAGTATTTT
NA	TRBJ2-3	NA	TRBV24-1	CATSELFGDTQYF	TGTGCCACCAGTGAGCTCTTTGGAGATACGCAGTATTTT
NA	TRBJ2-3	TRBD2	TRBV7-2	CASSLSGLASSTDTQYF	TGTGCCAGCAGCCTGAGCGGACTAGCTTCTAGCACAGATACGCAGTATTTT
NA	TRBJ2-1	TRBD2	TRBV29-1	CSVEDRISGSGPYNEQFF	TGCAGCGTTGAAGATCGGATTAGCGGGAGTGGGCCCTACAATGAGCAGTTCTTC
NA	TRBJ1-1	NA	TRBV9	CASSAPGKENTEAFF	TGTGCCAGCAGCGCCCCGGGGAAAGAGAACACTGAAGCTTTCTTT
few	TRBJ1-1	TRBD1	TRBV12-3/TRBV12-4	CASSWDRVNTEAFF	TGTGCCAGCAGTTGGGACAGGGTAAACACTGAAGCTTTCTTT
NA	TRBJ2-7	NA	TRBV12-3/TRBV12-4	CASSGISYEQYF	TGTGCCAGCAGCGGGATCTCCTACGAGCAGTACTTC
NA	TRBJ2-5	NA	TRBV7-9	CASSSPGPETQYF	TGTGCCAGCAGCTCACCGGGCCCCGAGACCCAGTACTTC
few	TRBJ1-1	NA	TRBV7-9	CASRLRGTNTEAFF	TGTGCCAGCAGGTTGCGGGGGACGAACACTGAAGCTTTCTTT
NA	TRBJ1-1	TRBD1	TRBV5-6	CASSATGSTEAFF	TGTGCCAGCAGCGCGACAGGGAGCACTGAAGCTTTCTTT
NA	TRBJ2-3	NA	TRBV5-6	CASSGLRTDTQYF	TGTGCCAGCAGCGGGTTACGCACAGATACGCAGTATTTT
NA	TRBJ2-3	NA	TRBV12-3/TRBV12-4	CASSYPGTPTDTQYF	TGTGCCAGCAGTTACCCAGGGACCCCCACAGATACGCAGTATTTT
few	TRBJ2-3	TRBD2	TRBV25-1	CASSGAGPQITQYF	TGTGCCAGCAGTGGAGCGGGACCACAGATTACGCAGTATTTT
few	TRBJ1-1	NA	TRBV4-1	CASSQQGSEAFF	TGCGCCAGCAGCCAGCAGGGTTCTGAAGCTTTCTTT
NA	TRBJ2-1	NA	TRBV7-2	CASSWVGGGEQFF	TGTGCCAGCAGCTGGGTAGGTGGCGGTGAGCAGTTCTTC
NA	TRBJ2-1	TRBD2	TRBV7-6	CASSLAGGPRANEQFF	TGTGCCAGCAGCTTAGCGGGAGGGCCGAGGGCCAATGAGCAGTTCTTC
many	TRBJ2-2	NA	TRBV15	CATSRVKGTRETGELFF	TGTGCCACCAGCAGAGTAAAAGGGACACGGGAGACCGGGGAGCTGTTTTTT
NA	TRBJ1-1	NA	TRBV4-1	CASSQVTGLNTEAFF	TGCGCCAGCAGCCAAGTTACGGGGCTGAACACTGAAGCTTTCTTT
NA	TRBJ2-7	NA	TRBV6-5	CASSSRPWDPSYEQYF	TGTGCCAGCAGCTCTAGACCCTGGGACCCCTCCTACGAGCAGTACTTC
NA	TRBJ2-4	NA	TRBV7-2	CASSFSGILAKNIQYF	TGTGCCAGCAGCTTCTCAGGGATTCTAGCCAAAAACATTCAGTACTTC